Below, 20 T cell receptor beta chains from the same sample are listed, as sequenced in a study of OX40 agonist ivuxolimab in advanced cancers. The data were produced by immunoSEQ multiplex PCR, yet TCRdb's version contains in-frame clones alone and is incomplete. The data show fewer than 45,000 clones, with around nine tenths seen just once and about 40% held by the top ten. The sequences come from CD4+ or CD8+ T cells sorted from blood, collected in a trial of the OX40 agonist ivuxolimab. Receptor source: an adult with an advanced solid tumor such as melanoma, head and neck, liver or kidney cancer.

The chain has TRBV2 and TRBJ2-2; 11 bases agree with TRBD1. This CDR3 has 14 residues. After removal of 6 bases from V and 9 bases from J, the junction contained 6 bases not matched to a gene. The V gene's germline CDR1 is SNHLY and CDR2 FYNNEI. The CDR3 DNA reads as TGTGCCAGCAGGCGGACAGGGGGCATTTGGGAGCTGTTTTTT. As protein: CASRRTGGIWELFF.

V gene TRBV7-9 combines with J gene TRBJ2-7; TRBD2 aligns across 12 bases. The CDR3 has 16 amino acids. The V gene's germline CDR1 is SEHNR and CDR2 FQNEAQ (reference sequence). V shed 5 bases, J shed 5 bases, and the junction held 10 bases outside the gene matches. CDR3: CASSPWTSGASHEQYF. CDR3 nucleotides: TGTGCCAGCAGCCCCTGGACTAGCGGGGCCTCTCACGAGCAGTACTTC.

V and J are TRBV7-6 and TRBJ2-5; D gene ambiguous. The CDR3 consists of 13 residues. Germline CDR1 reads SGHVS; CDR2 reads FNYEAQ. V dropped 1 base and J dropped 3 bases, with 6 bases sitting between them. The CDR3 loop reads CASSLGGEETQYF. CDR3 DNA: TGTGCCAGCAGCTTAGGGGGTGAAGAGACCCAGTACTTC.

V usage is TRBV4-2 and J usage is TRBJ2-7, with 8 bases that match TRBD2. Looked up from germline, CDR1 is LGHNA and CDR2 is YNFKEQ. This CDR3 contains 14 residues. The V gene end was trimmed by 4 bases and the J gene end by 6 bases; junction bases not matched to a gene: 8. CDR3: CASSRGAGEGEQYF. The CDR3 region has the DNA TGTGCCAGCAGCCGGGGAGCGGGGGAAGGCGAGCAGTACTTC.

The gene calls are TRBV5-1 and TRBJ2-3; 7 bases are a match to TRBD1. CDR1 is SGHRS and CDR2 is YFSETQ in the germline V gene. CDR3 length equals 14 residues. The junction had 5 bases not matched to a gene; V was cut back by 5 bases and J by 2 bases. Here the CDR3 DNA reads TGCGCCAGCAGGAATGGACAGGCCACAGATACGCAGTATTTT. This gives the protein CASRNGQATDTQYF. Looking up the rest from reference TRBV5-1 and TRBJ2-3 gives the full variable domain: KAGVTQTPRYLIKTRGQQVTLSCSPISGHRSVSWYQQTPGQGLQFLFEYFSETQRNKGNFPGRFSGRQFSNSRSEMNVSTLELGDSALYLCASRNGQATDTQYFGPGTRLTVL.

The chain carries TRBV2 and TRBJ1-1; possibly TRBD1 for D (5 bases). Germline lookup yields CDR1 SNHLY and CDR2 FYNNEI. V was pared by 8 bases and J by 3 bases, with 19 bases between. CDR3 length equals 15 residues. In nucleotides, the CDR3 is TGTGCCAGCTACGGGGGTCACTACTTAGACACTGAAGCTTTCTTT. Encoded protein: CASYGGHYLDTEAFF.

This clone was recorded once. The V call is TRBV18, the J call TRBJ2-5; D possibly corresponds to TRBD2 (5 bases). The V end was cut by 2 bases, the J end by 5 bases, with 6 bases between. This CDR3 comprises 12 residues. In germline, CDR1 is KGHSH, CDR2 LQKENI. CDR3 region: CASSPSGETQYF. The CDR3 DNA reads as TGTGCCAGCTCACCATCGGGGGAGACCCAGTACTTC.

The chain employs TRBV2 and TRBJ2-5; D is perhaps TRBD1 (5 bases). The germline V gene encodes CDR1 SNHLY and CDR2 FYNNEI. V was clipped by 7 bases and J by 1 base, with 10 bases between them. The CDR3 contains 13 residues. CDR3 region: CASTLDIQETQYF. CDR3 DNA sequence: TGTGCCAGCACCCTGGACATCCAAGAGACCCAGTACTTC.

CDR3 bases: TGTGCCAGCAGCAGGATAGCGGGAGGCACCGGGGAGCTGTTTTTT. As protein: CASSRIAGGTGELFF. This chain links TRBV5-6 with TRBJ2-2; 10 bases line up with TRBD2. CDR3 length: 15 amino acids. V shed 4 bases, J shed 4 bases, and the junction held 4 bases outside the gene matches. Germline V gene sequence: CDR1 SGHDT, CDR2 YYEEEE.

The chain uses TRBV9 and TRBJ1-6, with D uncertain. The CDR3 spans 15 residues. Germline loops: CDR1 SGDLS, CDR2 YYNGEE. Trimming took 0 bases from V and 0 from J, leaving 4 bases between them. CDR3 sequence reads: CASSVESSYNSPLHF. For the CDR3, the DNA is TGTGCCAGCAGCGTAGAGAGCTCCTATAATTCACCCCTCCACTTT. The variable domain in full, completed from reference TRBV9 and TRBJ1-6, reads DSGVTQTPKHLITATGQRVTLRCSPRSGDLSVYWYQQSLDQGLQFLIQYYNGEERAKGNILERFSAQQFPDLHSELNLSSLELGDSALYFCASSVESSYNSPLHFGNGTRLTVT.

The chain joins TRBV18 to TRBJ1-1; TRBD1 is a possible D gene (5 bases). Germline lookup yields CDR1 KGHSH and CDR2 LQKENI. Trimming pared 6 bases from V and 0 bases from J, leaving 11 bases between. The CDR3 runs 14 residues. The CDR3, as DNA: TGTGCCAGCTCTCCGACAGACATGAACACTGAAGCTTTCTTT. It encodes CASSPTDMNTEAFF. Drawing the rest from reference TRBV18 and TRBJ1-1, the complete variable domain is NAGVMQNPRHLVRRRGQEARLRCSPMKGHSHVYWYRQLPEEGLKFMVYLQKENIIDESGMPKERFSAEFPKEGPSILRIQQVVRGDSAAYFCASSPTDMNTEAFFGQGTRLTVV.

CDR3 DNA sequence: TGTGCCAGCAGCCCGCAGGGGACGTCTGGAAACACCATATATTTT. Translated, it gives CASSPQGTSGNTIYF. This sequence joins TRBV9 and TRBJ1-3; D is possibly TRBD1 (6 bases). In germline, CDR1 is SGDLS, CDR2 YYNGEE. This CDR3 spans 15 amino acids. Trimming pared 4 bases from V and 1 base from J, leaving 12 bases between.

CDR3 in amino acids: CASSVEGAGDTQYF. The DNA for the CDR3 is TGTGCCAGCAGCGTAGAGGGGGCCGGAGATACGCAGTATTTT. The chain links TRBV9 to TRBJ2-3; TRBD1 agrees at 7 bases. This CDR3 contains 14 residues. The germline gives CDR1 SGDLS, CDR2 YYNGEE. The trim removed 0 bases at V and 5 bases at J, leaving 3 bases unmatched.

The chain links TRBV5-1 to TRBJ2-7, with 12 bases identical to TRBD2. Germline V CDR1 and CDR2: SGHRS, YFSETQ. The CDR3 is made up of 18 amino acids. V was clipped by 4 bases and J by 1 base; unmatched bases: 12. The CDR3 region is CASSADDSGTSGSYEQYF. In nucleotides, the CDR3 is TGCGCCAGCAGCGCTGATGACTCCGGGACTAGCGGGTCCTACGAGCAGTACTTC.

This clone has just a few counts. The rearrangement joins TRBV7-9 to TRBJ2-7; D not resolved. Germline V gene sequence: CDR1 SEHNR, CDR2 FQNEAQ (reference sequence). This CDR3 has 10 amino acids. Trimming took off 9 bases at V and 3 bases at J, with 6 bases between the two ends. In DNA form, the CDR3 reads TGTGCCAGTGGTAGCTACGAGCAGTACTTC. Encoded protein: CASGSYEQYF.

This clone was counted a few times. The chain is built from TRBV9 and TRBJ2-7, with 7 bases aligning to TRBD2. V lost 9 bases to trimming and J lost 5 bases; unmatched junction nucleotides: 11. The CDR3 has 13 residues. Germline V CDR1 and CDR2: SGDLS, YYNGEE. This chain's CDR3 is CAISRAGLDEQYF. The DNA of the CDR3 is TGTGCCATCTCCCGAGCGGGACTGGACGAGCAGTACTTC.

The J gene is TRBJ1-6, the V gene TRBV5-1; the match to TRBD1 covers 8 bases. CDR1 is SGHRS and CDR2 is YFSETQ in the germline V gene. The CDR3 contains 15 residues. V dropped 0 bases and J dropped 7; count of bases not matched to a gene: 3. CDR3 residues: CASSLEGTGNSPLHF. The CDR3 region has the DNA TGCGCCAGCAGCTTGGAAGGGACAGGAAATTCACCCCTCCACTTT.

This chain joins TRBV5-1 and TRBJ2-5; TRBD2 agrees at 9 bases. V gave up 4 bases and J gave up 4 bases; unmatched junction bases: 2. This CDR3 is 13 amino acids long. In germline, CDR1 is SGHRS, CDR2 YFSETQ. CDR3 residues: CASSVAGVETQYF. The CDR3 region has the DNA TGCGCCAGCAGCGTAGCGGGGGTAGAGACCCAGTACTTC.

DNA of the CDR3: TGTGCCTGGCTACAGGAAGGGACTAGCGGGAGTGTGGGGGCAGAGACCCAGTACTTC. Its translation is CAWLQEGTSGSVGAETQYF. The chain links TRBV30 to TRBJ2-5, with 14 nucleotides matching TRBD2. The junction had 18 bases not matched to a gene; V was cut back by 5 bases and J by 4 bases. The CDR3 sequence is 19 residues long. CDR1 is GTSNPN, CDR2 SVGIG, per germline (reference sequence).

This chain joins TRBV5-8 and TRBJ2-3; D remains ambiguous. This CDR3 contains 15 residues. Trimming removed 4 bases from V and 1 base from J, with 13 bases in between. Germline V gives CDR1 SGHTS, CDR2 YDEGEE. The CDR3 sequence: CASSHNWAGTDTQYF. The CDR3 nucleotides read TGTGCCAGCAGCCACAACTGGGCCGGCACAGATACGCAGTATTTT.